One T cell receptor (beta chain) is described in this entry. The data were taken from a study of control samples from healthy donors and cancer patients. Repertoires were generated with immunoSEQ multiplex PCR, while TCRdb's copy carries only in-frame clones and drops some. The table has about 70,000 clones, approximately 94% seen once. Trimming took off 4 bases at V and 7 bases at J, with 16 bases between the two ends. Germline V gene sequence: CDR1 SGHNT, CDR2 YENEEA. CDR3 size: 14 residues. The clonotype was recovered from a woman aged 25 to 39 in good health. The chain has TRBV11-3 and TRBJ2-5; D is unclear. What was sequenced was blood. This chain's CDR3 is CASSSRGGLGTQYF. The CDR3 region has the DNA TGTGCCAGCAGCTCACGAGGTGGTCTAGGGACCCAGTACTTC.